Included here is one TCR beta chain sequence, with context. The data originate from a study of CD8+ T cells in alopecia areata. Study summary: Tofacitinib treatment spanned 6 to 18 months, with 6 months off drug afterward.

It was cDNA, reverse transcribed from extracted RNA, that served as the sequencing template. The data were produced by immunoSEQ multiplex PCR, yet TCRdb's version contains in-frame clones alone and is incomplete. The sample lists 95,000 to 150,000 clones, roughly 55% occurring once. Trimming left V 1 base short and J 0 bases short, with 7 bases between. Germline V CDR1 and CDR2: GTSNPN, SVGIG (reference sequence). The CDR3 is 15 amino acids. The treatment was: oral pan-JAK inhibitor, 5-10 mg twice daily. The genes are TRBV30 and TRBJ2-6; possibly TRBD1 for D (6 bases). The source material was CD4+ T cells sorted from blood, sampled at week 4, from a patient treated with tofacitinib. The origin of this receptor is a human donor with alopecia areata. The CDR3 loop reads CAWSGTVSGANVLTF. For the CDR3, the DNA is TGTGCCTGGAGTGGGACAGTCTCTGGGGCCAACGTCCTGACTTTC.